These T cell receptor beta chains were read from a single sample in a study of T cells in Graves' hyperthyroidism and ophthalmopathy. Via MiXCR, TCRdb re-called the multiplex PCR reads, giving one row per CDR3 protein. This sample has 200,000 to 250,000 distinct CDR3 sequences, with approximately 24% found just once. Specimen: blood. These receptors came from a woman aged 40-49 years with Graves' ophthalmopathy. Both conserved end residues are trimmed from each CDR3.

V: TRBV30; J: TRBJ2-7; CDR3: AWSYGGAGYEQY
V: TRBV5-1; J: TRBJ1-2; CDR3: ASSLGGQGIGYGYT
V: TRBV28; J: TRBJ1-2; CDR3: ASSSGGPNYGYT
V: TRBV9; J: TRBJ2-2; CDR3: ASSPQTGGTGELF
V: TRBV18; J: TRBJ2-3; CDR3: ASSPASGNPDTQY
V: TRBV6-1; J: TRBJ1-5; CDR3: ASSEQAAYQPQH
V: TRBV19; J: TRBJ2-2; CDR3: ASSPRPGKGETGELF
V: TRBV6-1; J: TRBJ1-6; CDR3: ASRPTGPYYSPLH
V: TRBV7-8; J: TRBJ2-7; CDR3: ASSLAFSRAETYEQY
V: TRBV12-3/TRBV12-4; J: TRBJ2-4; CDR3: ASSFYAGSGRAVFKNIQY
V: TRBV24-1; J: TRBJ1-2; CDR3: ATSDLREGHGYT
V: TRBV29-1; J: TRBJ1-1; CDR3: SVDNRGAF
V: TRBV27; J: TRBJ2-7; CDR3: ASSLLDPFTGRGEQY
V: TRBV13; J: TRBJ2-5; CDR3: ASSRGLASETQY
V: TRBV27; J: TRBJ2-7; CDR3: ASSPQQGQPVSYEQY
V: TRBV10-2; J: TRBJ2-7; CDR3: ASNLAGGTYEQY
V: TRBV12-3/TRBV12-4; J: TRBJ2-6; CDR3: ASQSRGLTPGANVLT
V: TRBV6-4; J: TRBJ2-5; CDR3: ASTRSGGLAGPQETQY
V: TRBV5-4; J: TRBJ2-3; CDR3: ASSVSGRPTDTQY
V: TRBV10-3; J: TRBJ1-6; CDR3: AISELSRDNSPLH
V: TRBV28; J: TRBJ2-2; CDR3: ASRRQAETGELF
V: TRBV12-3/TRBV12-4; J: TRBJ2-7; CDR3: ASSLKRELN
V: TRBV6-5; J: TRBJ1-3; CDR3: ASIPGRYSGNTIY
V: TRBV10-3; J: TRBJ2-5; CDR3: ADVGGPQETQY
V: TRBV10-3; J: TRBJ2-6; CDR3: AISEPAGGRSGANVLT
V: TRBV4-2; J: TRBJ1-1; CDR3: ASKPTGTGAGNTEAF